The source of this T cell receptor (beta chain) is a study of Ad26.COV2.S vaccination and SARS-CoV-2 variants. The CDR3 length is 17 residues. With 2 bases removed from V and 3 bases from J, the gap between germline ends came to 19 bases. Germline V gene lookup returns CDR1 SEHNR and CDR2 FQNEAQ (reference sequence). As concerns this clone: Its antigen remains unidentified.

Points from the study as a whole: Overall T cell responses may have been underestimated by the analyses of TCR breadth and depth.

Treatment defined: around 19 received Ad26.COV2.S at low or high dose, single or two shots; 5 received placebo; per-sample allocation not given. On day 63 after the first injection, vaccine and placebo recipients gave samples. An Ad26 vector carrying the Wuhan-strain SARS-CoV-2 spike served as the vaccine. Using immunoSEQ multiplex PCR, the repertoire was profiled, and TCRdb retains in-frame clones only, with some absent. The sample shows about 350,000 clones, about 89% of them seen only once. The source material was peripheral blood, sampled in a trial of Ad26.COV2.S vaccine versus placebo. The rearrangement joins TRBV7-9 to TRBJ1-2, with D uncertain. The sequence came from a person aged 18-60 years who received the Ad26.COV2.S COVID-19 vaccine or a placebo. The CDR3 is CASSLTRSLGRDYGYTF. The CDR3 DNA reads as TGTGCCAGCAGCTTAACTCGTTCTCTTGGGCGGGACTATGGCTACACCTTC.